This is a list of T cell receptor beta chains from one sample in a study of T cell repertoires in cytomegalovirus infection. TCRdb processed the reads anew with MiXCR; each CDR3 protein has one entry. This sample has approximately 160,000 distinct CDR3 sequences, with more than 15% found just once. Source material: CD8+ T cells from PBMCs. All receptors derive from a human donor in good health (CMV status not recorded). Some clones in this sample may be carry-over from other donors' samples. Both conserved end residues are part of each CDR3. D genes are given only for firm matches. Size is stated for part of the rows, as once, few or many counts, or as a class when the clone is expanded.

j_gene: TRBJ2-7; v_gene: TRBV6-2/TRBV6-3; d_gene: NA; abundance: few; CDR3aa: CASSYSDWTAPYEQYF; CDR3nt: TGTGCCAGCAGTTACTCGGACTGGACAGCTCCCTACGAGCAGTACTTC
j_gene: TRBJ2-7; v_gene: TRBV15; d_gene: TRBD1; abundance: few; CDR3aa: CATSSVRDRAYEQYF; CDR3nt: TGTGCCACCAGCAGTGTCCGGGACAGGGCCTACGAGCAGTACTTC
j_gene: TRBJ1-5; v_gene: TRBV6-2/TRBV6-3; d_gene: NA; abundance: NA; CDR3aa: CASTEGDSSNQPQHF; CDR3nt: TGTGCCAGCACCGAGGGCGACAGTAGCAATCAGCCCCAGCATTTT
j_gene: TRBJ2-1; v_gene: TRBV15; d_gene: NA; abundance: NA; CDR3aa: CATFTRGSSYNEQFF; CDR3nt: TGTGCCACCTTCACGCGGGGAAGCTCCTACAATGAGCAGTTCTTC
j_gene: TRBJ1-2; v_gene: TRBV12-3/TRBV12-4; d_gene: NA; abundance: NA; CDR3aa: CASSRRQDYGYTF; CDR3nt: TGTGCCAGCAGTCGAAGACAGGACTATGGCTACACCTTC
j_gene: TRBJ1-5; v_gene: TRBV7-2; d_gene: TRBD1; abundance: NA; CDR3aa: CASSLSGQGNQPQHF; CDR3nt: TGTGCCAGCAGCTTAAGTGGACAGGGGAATCAGCCCCAGCATTTT
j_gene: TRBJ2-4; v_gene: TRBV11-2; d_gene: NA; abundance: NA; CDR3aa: CASSLSNRVIYF; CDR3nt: TGTGCCAGCAGCTTAAGCAACAGGGTGATATACTTC
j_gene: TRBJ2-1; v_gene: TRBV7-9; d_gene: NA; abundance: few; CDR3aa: CASSLVGRANEQFF; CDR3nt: TGTGCCAGCAGCTTAGTCGGCAGGGCAAATGAGCAGTTCTTC
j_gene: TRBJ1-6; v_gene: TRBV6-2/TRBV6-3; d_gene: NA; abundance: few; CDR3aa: CASSGGESSYNSPLHF; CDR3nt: TGTGCCAGCAGTGGGGGAGAGAGCTCCTATAATTCACCCCTCCACTTT
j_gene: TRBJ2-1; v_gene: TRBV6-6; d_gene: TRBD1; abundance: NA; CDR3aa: CATTGVPYNEQFF; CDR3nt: TGTGCCACTACAGGGGTCCCCTACAATGAGCAGTTCTTC
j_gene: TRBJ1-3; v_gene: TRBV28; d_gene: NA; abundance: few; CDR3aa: CASSLLAGALSGNTIYF; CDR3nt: TGTGCCAGCAGTTTATTAGCAGGGGCCCTCTCTGGAAACACCATATATTTT
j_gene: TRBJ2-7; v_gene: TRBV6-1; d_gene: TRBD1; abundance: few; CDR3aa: CASRTGTGIHEQYF; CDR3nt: TGTGCCAGCAGAACCGGGACAGGGATCCACGAGCAGTACTTC
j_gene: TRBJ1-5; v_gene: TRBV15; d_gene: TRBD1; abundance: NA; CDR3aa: CATSRFTGGRQPQHF; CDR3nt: TGTGCCACCAGCAGATTTACAGGGGGCCGTCAGCCCCAGCATTTT
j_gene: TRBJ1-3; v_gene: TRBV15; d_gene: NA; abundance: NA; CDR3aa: CATSSLGFRQTSGNTIYF; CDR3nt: TGTGCCACCAGCAGCTTGGGCTTCCGACAGACATCTGGAAACACCATATATTTT
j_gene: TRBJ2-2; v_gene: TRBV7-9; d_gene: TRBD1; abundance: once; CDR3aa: CASSHGTGGELFF; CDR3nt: TGTGCCAGCAGCCATGGGACAGGCGGGGAGCTGTTTTTT
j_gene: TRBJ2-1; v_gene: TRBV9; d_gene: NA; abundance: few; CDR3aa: CASSPRGTYNEQFF; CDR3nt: TGTGCCAGCAGCCCTCGGGGGACCTACAATGAGCAGTTCTTC
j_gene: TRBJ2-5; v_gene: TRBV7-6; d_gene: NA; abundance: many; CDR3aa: CASSLNGQRNQETQYF; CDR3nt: TGTGCCAGCAGCTTAAACGGACAGCGAAACCAAGAGACCCAGTACTTC
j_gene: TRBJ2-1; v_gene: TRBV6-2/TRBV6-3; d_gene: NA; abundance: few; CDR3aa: CASSYPNVLKGSSSSYNEQFF; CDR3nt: TGTGCCAGCAGTTACCCCAATGTACTGAAGGGATCGAGCAGCTCCTACAATGAGCAGTTCTTC
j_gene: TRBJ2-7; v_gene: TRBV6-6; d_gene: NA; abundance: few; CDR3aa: CASSYGFGREQYF; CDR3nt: TGTGCCAGCAGTTATGGGTTTGGGAGGGAGCAGTACTTC
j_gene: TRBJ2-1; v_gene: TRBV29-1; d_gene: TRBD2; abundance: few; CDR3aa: CSGTGDYRYNEQFF; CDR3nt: TGCAGCGGGACTGGGGACTACCGTTACAATGAGCAGTTCTTC
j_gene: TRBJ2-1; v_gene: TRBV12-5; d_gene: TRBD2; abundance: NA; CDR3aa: CASAMTSGRRAYEQFF; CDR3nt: TGTGCTAGTGCTATGACTAGCGGGAGGCGGGCCTATGAGCAGTTCTTC
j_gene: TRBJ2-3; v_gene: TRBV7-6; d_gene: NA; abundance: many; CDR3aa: CASSLRRDTQYF; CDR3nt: TGTGCCAGCAGCTTAAGAAGGGATACGCAGTATTTT
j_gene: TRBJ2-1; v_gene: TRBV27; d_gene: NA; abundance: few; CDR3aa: CASSWDSSNEQFF; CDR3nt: TGTGCCAGCAGTTGGGACTCCTCCAATGAGCAGTTCTTC
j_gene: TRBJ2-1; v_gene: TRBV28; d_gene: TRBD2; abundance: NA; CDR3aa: CASRGLADDNEQFF; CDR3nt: TGTGCCAGCAGAGGACTAGCGGATGACAATGAGCAGTTCTTC
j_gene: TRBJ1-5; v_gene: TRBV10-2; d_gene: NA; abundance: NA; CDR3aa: CASSESAGALNQPQHF; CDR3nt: TGCGCCAGCAGTGAGTCTGCGGGGGCTCTCAATCAGCCCCAGCATTTT
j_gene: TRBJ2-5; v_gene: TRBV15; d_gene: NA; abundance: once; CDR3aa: CATSREAGQETQYF; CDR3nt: TGTGCCACCAGCAGAGAGGCGGGCCAAGAGACCCAGTACTTC
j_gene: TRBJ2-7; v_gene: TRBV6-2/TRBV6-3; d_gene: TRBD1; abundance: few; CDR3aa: CASSYPGTGRTYEQYF; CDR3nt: TGTGCCAGCAGTTACCCAGGGACAGGGAGGACCTACGAGCAGTACTTC
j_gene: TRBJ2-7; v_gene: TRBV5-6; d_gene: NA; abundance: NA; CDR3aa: CASNEGNEQYF; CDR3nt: TGTGCCAGCAACGAGGGGAACGAGCAGTACTTC
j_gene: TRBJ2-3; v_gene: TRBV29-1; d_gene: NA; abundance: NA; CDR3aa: CSVTKGIPDTQYF; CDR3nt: TGCAGCGTTACAAAAGGAATACCAGATACGCAGTATTTT
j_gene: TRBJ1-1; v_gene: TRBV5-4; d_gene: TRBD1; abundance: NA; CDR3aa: CASSIDRANEAFF; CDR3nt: TGTGCCAGCAGCATTGACAGGGCTAATGAAGCTTTCTTT
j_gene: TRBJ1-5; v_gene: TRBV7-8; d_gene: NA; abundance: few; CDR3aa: CASSLREGFQPQHF; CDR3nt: TGTGCCAGCAGCTTACGAGAGGGATTTCAGCCCCAGCATTTT
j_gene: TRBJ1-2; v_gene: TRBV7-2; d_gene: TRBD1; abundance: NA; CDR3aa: CASSYSMTGLYGYTF; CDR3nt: TGTGCCAGCAGCTACTCCATGACAGGGCTCTATGGCTACACCTTC
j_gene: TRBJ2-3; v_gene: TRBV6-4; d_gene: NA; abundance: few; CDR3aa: CASSEGGRPWDTQYF; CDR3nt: TGTGCCAGCAGTGAAGGCGGGCGACCGTGGGATACGCAGTATTTT
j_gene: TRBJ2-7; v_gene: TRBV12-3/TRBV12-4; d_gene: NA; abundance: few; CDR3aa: CASSPRHLNYEQYF; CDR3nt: TGTGCCAGCAGCCCGAGACACCTTAACTACGAGCAGTACTTC
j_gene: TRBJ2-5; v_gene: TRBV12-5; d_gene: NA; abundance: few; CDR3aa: CASGLTRFETQYF; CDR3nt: TGTGCTAGTGGCCTGACCAGGTTTGAGACCCAGTACTTC
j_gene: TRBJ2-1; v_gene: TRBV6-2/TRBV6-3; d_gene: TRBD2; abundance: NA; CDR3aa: CASSYGPGTRPNNEQFF; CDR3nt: TGTGCCAGCAGTTACGGCCCTGGGACTAGACCTAACAATGAGCAGTTCTTC
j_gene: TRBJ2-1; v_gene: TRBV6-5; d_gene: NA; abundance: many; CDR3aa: CASSYGNEQFF; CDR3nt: TGTGCCAGCAGTTACGGCAATGAGCAGTTCTTC
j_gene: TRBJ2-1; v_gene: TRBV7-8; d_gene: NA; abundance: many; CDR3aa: CASSPLGGEQFF; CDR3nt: TGTGCCAGCAGCCCCCTTGGCGGTGAGCAGTTCTTC
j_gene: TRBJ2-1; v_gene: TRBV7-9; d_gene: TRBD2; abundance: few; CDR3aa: CASSLSGRNNEQFF; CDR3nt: TGTGCCAGCAGCTTAAGCGGGAGGAACAATGAGCAGTTCTTC
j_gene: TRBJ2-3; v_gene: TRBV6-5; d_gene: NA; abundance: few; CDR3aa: CASSYRASTDTQYF; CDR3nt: TGTGCCAGCAGTTACCGGGCAAGCACAGATACGCAGTATTTT
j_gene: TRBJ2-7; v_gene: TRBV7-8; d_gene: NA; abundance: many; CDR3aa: CASRGDSYEQYF; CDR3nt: TGTGCCAGCAGAGGAGACTCCTACGAGCAGTACTTC
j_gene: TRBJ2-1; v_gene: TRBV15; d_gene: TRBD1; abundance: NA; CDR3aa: CATSSPDRGNEQFF; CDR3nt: TGTGCCACCAGCAGTCCCGACAGGGGCAATGAGCAGTTCTTC
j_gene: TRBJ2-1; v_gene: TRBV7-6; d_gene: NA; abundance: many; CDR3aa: CASSLLEPSAHLTYNEQFF; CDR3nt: TGTGCCAGCAGCTTATTGGAACCCAGTGCCCACCTTACCTACAATGAGCAGTTCTTC
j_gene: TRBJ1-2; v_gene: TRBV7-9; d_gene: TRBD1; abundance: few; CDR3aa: CASSYGQGINYGYTF; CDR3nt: TGTGCCAGCAGCTACGGACAGGGCATAAACTATGGCTACACCTTC
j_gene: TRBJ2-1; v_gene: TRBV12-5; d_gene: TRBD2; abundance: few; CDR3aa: CASGFGLAGGPDNEQFF; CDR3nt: TGTGCTAGTGGTTTCGGGCTAGCGGGAGGGCCCGACAATGAGCAGTTCTTC
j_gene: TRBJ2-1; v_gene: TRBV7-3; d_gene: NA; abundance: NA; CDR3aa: CASSLTGTLNEQFF; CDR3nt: TGTGCCAGCAGCCTAACGGGGACTCTGAATGAGCAGTTCTTC
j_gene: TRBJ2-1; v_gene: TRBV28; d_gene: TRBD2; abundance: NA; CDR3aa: CASSRPGLAYNEQFF; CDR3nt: TGTGCCAGCAGTCGACCGGGACTAGCGTACAATGAGCAGTTCTTC
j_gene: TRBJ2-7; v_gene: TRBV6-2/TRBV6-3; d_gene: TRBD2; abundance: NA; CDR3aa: CASSLLLVAGGYEQYF; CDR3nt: TGTGCCAGCAGCCTCCTCCTCGTAGCGGGGGGTTACGAGCAGTACTTC
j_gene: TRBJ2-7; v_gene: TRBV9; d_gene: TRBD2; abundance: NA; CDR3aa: CASSPRTSGSSYEQYF; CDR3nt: TGTGCCAGCAGCCCTCGGACTAGCGGGAGCTCCTACGAGCAGTACTTC
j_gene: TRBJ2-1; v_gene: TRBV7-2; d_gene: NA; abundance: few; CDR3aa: CASSLNREPIWEQFF; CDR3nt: TGTGCCAGCAGCTTGAACAGGGAACCCATCTGGGAGCAGTTCTTC
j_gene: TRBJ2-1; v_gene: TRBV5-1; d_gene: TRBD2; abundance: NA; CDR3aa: CASSLRREGLRNEQFF; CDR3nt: TGCGCCAGCAGCTTAAGGCGGGAGGGCCTGAGGAATGAGCAGTTCTTC
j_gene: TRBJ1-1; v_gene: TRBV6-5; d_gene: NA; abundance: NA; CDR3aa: CASSYTAGKAEAFF; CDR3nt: TGTGCCAGCAGTTACACGGCAGGGAAGGCTGAAGCTTTCTTT
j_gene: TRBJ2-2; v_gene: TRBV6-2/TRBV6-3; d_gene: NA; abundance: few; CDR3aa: CASSYGSDTGELFF; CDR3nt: TGTGCCAGCAGTTATGGGTCCGACACCGGGGAGCTGTTTTTT
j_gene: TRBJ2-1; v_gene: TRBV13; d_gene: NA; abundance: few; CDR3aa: CASSFKGSYNEQFF; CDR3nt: TGTGCCAGCAGCTTTAAGGGTTCCTACAATGAGCAGTTCTTC
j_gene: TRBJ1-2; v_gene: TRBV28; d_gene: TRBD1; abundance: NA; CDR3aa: CATQGADYGYTF; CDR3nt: TGTGCCACCCAGGGGGCGGATTATGGCTACACCTTC
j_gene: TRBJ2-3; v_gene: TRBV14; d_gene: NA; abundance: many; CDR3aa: CASSHASSSLNTDTQYF; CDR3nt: TGTGCCAGCAGCCATGCATCAAGTTCTCTCAACACAGATACGCAGTATTTT